What follows is one T cell receptor beta chain and its context. CDR1 and CDR2 from the germline V gene are KGHSH and LQKENI. CDR3 size: 14 residues. Trimming took 6 bases from V and 7 from J; bases not matched to a gene: 8. Measured with immunoSEQ multiplex PCR; TCRdb has only the in-frame clones, and not every one. The repertoire holds approximately 17,000 clones, with around 96% as singletons. The source of the sample is a study of monozygotic twins with cystic fibrosis. Sequencing input: blood. The chain combines TRBV18 with TRBJ2-1; 8 bases agree with TRBD1. The sequence came from a girl aged 2 to 10 with cystic fibrosis. CDR3 nucleotide sequence: TGTGCCAGCTCCCCGCGACAGGGGAGGAATGAGCAGTTCTTC. Protein product: CASSPRQGRNEQFF.